The clone carrying this T cell receptor beta chain was recorded once. The antigen remains unidentified. Deletions cut 2 bases from V and 6 bases from J, with 13 bases between. The V gene's germline CDR1 is MNHNS and CDR2 SASEGT. This CDR3 comprises 14 residues. This entry is derived from a study of PD-1 blockade in classical Hodgkin lymphoma. Findings and caveats of the study: At baseline, newly diagnosed patients reportedly showed less TCR diversity than healthy donors.

Every single patient, without exception, relapsed after autologous stem cell transplantation, and brentuximab vedotin exposure varied. Magnetic negative selection served to purify CD4+ T cells out of PBMCs that had been thawed. Progressive disease, partial response or complete response was each patient's best response. The table came from immunoSEQ multiplex PCR; TCRdb's copy has only in-frame clones and leaves some out. The profile covers about 9,000 clones, with roughly 80% appearing a single time and about 12% taken by the ten largest. This sample comprised CD4+ T cells from blood, obtained at baseline. The receptor was derived from a human donor with classical Hodgkin lymphoma. This chain connects TRBV6-1 to TRBJ1-1; no clear D. CDR3 sequence (DNA): TGTGCCAGCAGTGAATCCGGGCGAACGGCTGAAGCTTTCTTT. Residues: CASSESGRTAEAFF.